The clone carrying this T cell receptor beta chain was found many times. The data are from a study of CD8 T cells in ankylosing spondylitis. TCRdb independently ran MiXCR on the 5' RACE reads; one entry per CDR3 protein. Of 100,000 to 150,000 distinct CDR3 sequences in the sample, roughly 9% were seen once. This CDR3 is built from 12 residues. Germline-derived CDR1 and CDR2 are SEHNR and FQNEAQ (reference sequence). V lost 5 bases and J 2 bases, leaving 7 bases between the germline ends. The V call is TRBV7-9, the J call TRBJ2-7; TRBD2 is a possible D gene (6 bases). What was sequenced was blood, either unsorted or a sorted T cell fraction (not recorded which). The receptor was derived from a male donor with ankylosing spondylitis or in good health (not recorded which). Here the CDR3 DNA reads TGTGCCAGCAGCACGGGGGCCTACGAGCAGTACTTC. Translation gives CASSTGAYEQYF.